A single sample gave rise to the 27 T cell receptor beta chains below, sequenced in a study of cytomegalovirus exposure and HLA in healthy donors. The PCR used 60 Vbeta and 13 Jbeta primers. Some clones are missing from TCRdb's copy, which holds only in-frame ones; the method was immunoSEQ multiplex PCR. Here the sample spans about 190,000 clones, about 84% being singletons. The sequencing sample was made of PBMCs. The origin of the receptors is a woman aged 25 to 39 in good health and CMV-seropositive.

This CDR3 reads CASKVTGTQYGYTF. The CDR3 DNA reads TGTGCCAGCAAGGTCACCGGGACACAGTATGGCTACACCTTC. The V gene is TRBV6-5, the J gene TRBJ1-2; perhaps TRBD1 as D (6 bases). The V end was cut by 7 bases, the J end by 5 bases, with 17 bases between. Per germline, CDR1 MNHEY and CDR2 SVGAGI. This CDR3 is 14 amino acids long.

The count of this clone is one. The chain is built from TRBV12-5 and TRBJ2-7, with D maybe TRBD1 (6 bases). V was trimmed by 0 bases and J by 2 bases, leaving 14 bases between them. The CDR3 runs to 16 residues. Germline lookup yields CDR1 LGHNT and CDR2 FRNRAP. This CDR3 reads CASGLVLGQGPYEQYF. DNA for the CDR3: TGTGCTAGTGGTTTGGTACTTGGGCAGGGGCCCTACGAGCAGTACTTC.

This sequence joins TRBV5-4 and TRBJ2-5, with unresolved D. V lost 1 base and J lost 4, with 2 bases in between. The length of the CDR3 is 11 residues. The germline CDR1 and CDR2 sequences are SGHNT and YYREEE (reference sequence). The CDR3 is CASSLRETQYF. CDR3 coding DNA: TGTGCCAGCAGCTTGCGAGAGACCCAGTACTTC.

The rearrangement links TRBV10-3 to TRBJ2-7, with D perhaps TRBD2 (7 bases). The CDR3 runs 14 residues. In germline, CDR1 is ENHRY, CDR2 SYGVKD. V lost 6 bases to trimming and J lost 6 bases, with 18 bases between them. CDR3 protein: CAIREGGGGLEQYF. The CDR3 bases are TGTGCCATCAGGGAGGGTGGGGGGGGCCTCGAGCAGTACTTC.

This sequence joins TRBV2 and TRBJ1-3, with TRBD1 identical over 9 bases. Germline CDR1 reads SNHLY; CDR2 reads FYNNEI. Losses at the gene ends were 8 bases for V and 4 bases for J; bases not matched to a gene: 9. CDR3 length: 15 amino acids. The CDR3 DNA reads as TGTGCCAGCGTACAGGGGGCGCGATTGGGAAACACCATATATTTT. It translates to CASVQGARLGNTIYF. Complete variable domain (other parts from reference TRBV2 and TRBJ1-3): EPEVTQTPSHQVTQMGQEVILRCVPISNHLYFYWYRQILGQKVEFLVSFYNNEISEKSEIFDDQFSVERPDGSNFTLKIRSTKLEDSAMYFCASVQGARLGNTIYFGEGSWLTVV.

V usage is TRBV14 and J usage is TRBJ2-3; D uncertain. The CDR3 spans 12 residues. Trimming shortened V by 6 bases and J by 5 bases, and 9 bases separated the two germline ends. Germline V gene sequence: CDR1 SGHDN, CDR2 FVKESK. CDR3 DNA sequence: TGTGCCAGCAGTCGCACGGGAGATACGCAGTATTTT. Encoded protein: CASSRTGDTQYF.

This chain links TRBV7-2 with TRBJ2-1; 16 nucleotides line up with TRBD2. Trimming took 4 bases from V and 7 from J; bases not matched to a gene: 4. The CDR3 has 16 amino acids. Germline assignment: CDR1 SGHTA and CDR2 FQGNSA. CDR3 sequence (DNA): TGTGCCAGCAGCTACCCGGGACTAGCGGGAGGGAATGAGCAGTTCTTC. Encoded protein: CASSYPGLAGGNEQFF.

The chain couples TRBV7-8 to TRBJ2-2; D gene unclear. CDR1 SGHVS and CDR2 FQNEAQ come from the germline V gene. The length of the CDR3 is 12 residues. Trimming cost V 5 bases and J 5 bases, with 6 bases left between them. CDR3 loop: CASSRATGELFF. The CDR3 nucleotides are TGTGCCAGCAGCAGAGCTACCGGGGAGCTGTTTTTT. The whole variable domain, filled in from reference TRBV7-8 and TRBJ2-2, reads GAGVSQSPRYKVAKRGQDVALRCDPISGHVSLFWYQQALGQGPEFLTYFQNEAQLDKSGLPSDRFFAERPEGSVSTLKIQRTQQEDSAVYLCASSRATGELFFGEGSRLTVL.

V usage is TRBV7-3 and J usage is TRBJ2-2; 13 nucleotides match TRBD2. CDR3 length: 17 residues. The germline CDR1 and CDR2 sequences are SGHTA and FQGTGA. After removal of 5 bases from V and 3 bases from J, the junction contained 6 bases not matched to a gene. The CDR3 region is CASSRTSGGPDTGELFF. The CDR3 nucleotides are TGTGCCAGCAGCAGGACTAGCGGGGGACCTGACACCGGGGAGCTGTTTTTT.

This chain joins TRBV28 and TRBJ1-6; 8 positions agree with TRBD1. Germline V gene lookup returns CDR1 MDHEN and CDR2 SYDVKM. The V and J ends lost 6 bases and 14 bases, in that order; junction bases with no gene match: 3. This CDR3 is built from 11 residues. The CDR3 is CASRDREALHF. The CDR3 nucleotides are TGTGCCAGCAGGGACAGGGAGGCCCTCCACTTT.

The chain is built from TRBV5-1 and TRBJ2-3; a weak D match, TRBD2 (6 bases). The CDR3 extends over 15 amino acids. CDR1 is SGHRS and CDR2 is YFSETQ in the germline V gene. Trimming stripped 2 bases from V and 0 bases from J, with 10 bases between. The CDR3 DNA reads as TGCGCCAGCAGCTTTGGAGGGTCTAGCACAGATACGCAGTATTTT. It codes for CASSFGGSSTDTQYF.

The chain uses TRBV9 and TRBJ1-1, with a weak D call TRBD1 (6 bases). The ends were cut back, 0 bases at V and 5 bases at J, with 8 bases in the middle. The CDR3 is 13 residues long. Germline V gives CDR1 SGDLS, CDR2 YYNGEE. The CDR3 DNA sequence: TGTGCCAGCAGCGTAGGAACAGGGACTGAAGCTTTCTTT. Its protein is CASSVGTGTEAFF.

The genes are TRBV28 and TRBJ1-1, with D possibly matching TRBD1 (6 bases). V was shortened by 6 bases and J by 1 base, with 12 bases between the two germline ends. The germline V gene has CDR1 MDHEN and CDR2 SYDVKM. This CDR3 spans 14 amino acids. The DNA of the CDR3 is TGTGCCAGCAGCCAAAAGGACAGGAACACTGAAGCTTTCTTT. Translating it yields CASSQKDRNTEAFF.

The J gene is TRBJ1-6, the V gene TRBV6-5; D is perhaps TRBD1 (5 bases). CDR3 length: 13 residues. V lost 3 bases and J lost 6, with 6 bases in between. The germline V gene has CDR1 MNHEY and CDR2 SVGAGI. The CDR3 DNA reads TGTGCCAGCAGTTATCAGGGTAATTCACCCCTCCACTTT. Encoded protein: CASSYQGNSPLHF.

This chain uses TRBV27 with TRBJ2-7; D is possibly TRBD2 (6 bases). V lost 4 bases to trimming and J lost 2 bases, with 9 bases between them. This CDR3 comprises 13 residues. In germline, CDR1 is MNHEY, CDR2 SMNVEV (reference sequence). The CDR3 bases are TGTGCCAGCAGTTGGCGGGAACCCTACGAGCAGTACTTC. The encoded protein is CASSWREPYEQYF.

V is TRBV15 and J is TRBJ2-5, with 10 nucleotides matching TRBD1. CDR3 length equals 16 residues. Germline V CDR1 and CDR2: LNHNV, YYDKDF (reference sequence). J was trimmed by 4 bases and V by 5 bases; bases with no gene match: 10. CDR3 in DNA: TGTGCCACCAGCCCCCGGGACAGGGGCTTCCGAGAGACCCAGTACTTC. Translated, it gives CATSPRDRGFRETQYF.

This clone was detected only a few times. In nucleotides, the CDR3 is TGTGCCAGCAGCCAAATTTCCGGGACAGGGGAAAGAGGCTACACCTTC. As protein: CASSQISGTGERGYTF. The V and J genes are TRBV2 and TRBJ1-2; 10 bases are a match to TRBD1. The CDR3 length is 16 residues. Germline CDR1 is SNHLY and CDR2 is FYNNEI. V lost 6 bases and J lost 8; bases outside the gene matches: 15.

The chain recombines TRBV30 with TRBJ2-5, with TRBD2 matching over 10 bases. The J segment lost 3 bases and the V segment lost 0 bases, leaving 7 bases of the junction unmatched. Germline V gives CDR1 GTSNPN, CDR2 SVGIG (reference sequence). The CDR3 spans 16 residues. The chain's CDR3 is CAWSVRGLALKETQYF. For the CDR3, the DNA is TGTGCCTGGAGTGTACGGGGACTAGCGTTAAAAGAGACCCAGTACTTC. Together with reference TRBV30 and TRBJ2-5, the CDR3 gives the full variable domain: SQTIHQWPATLVQPVGSPLSLECTVEGTSNPNLYWYRQAAGRGLQLLFYSVGIGQISSEVPQNLSASRPQDRQFILSSKKLLLSDSGFYLCAWSVRGLALKETQYFGPGTRLLVL.

The chain links TRBV5-1 to TRBJ1-1, with D uncertain. Germline V gene sequence: CDR1 SGHRS, CDR2 YFSETQ. Between the trimmed V and J ends, which lost 0 bases and 0 bases, there was a span of 6 bases. The CDR3 runs to 14 residues. CDR3 sequence: CASSLEPLNTEAFF. In DNA form, the CDR3 reads TGCGCCAGCAGCTTGGAGCCCTTGAACACTGAAGCTTTCTTT.

This clone occurred a few times. V and J are TRBV7-3 and TRBJ2-3, with 15 bases fitting TRBD2. The CDR3 spans 16 residues. V trimming: 5 bases; J trimming: 5 bases; junction bases outside the gene matches: 5. The germline gives CDR1 SGHTA, CDR2 FQGTGA. CDR3 nucleotide sequence: TGTGCCAGCAGCCGGACTAGCGGGGGGGCTTTAGATACGCAGTATTTT. Translating it yields CASSRTSGGALDTQYF.

This rearrangement joins TRBV28 to TRBJ1-1; TRBD1 matches at 10 bases. Germline CDR1 is MDHEN and CDR2 is SYDVKM. This CDR3 is 19 amino acids long. V dropped 3 bases and J dropped 3; count of bases not matched to a gene: 16. CDR3 in amino acids: CASSFVRVVRDRGDTEAFF. CDR3 coding DNA: TGTGCCAGCAGTTTCGTCCGTGTTGTACGGGACAGGGGCGACACTGAAGCTTTCTTT. The whole variable domain, filled in from reference TRBV28 and TRBJ1-1, reads DVKVTQSSRYLVKRTGEKVFLECVQDMDHENMFWYRQDPGLGLRLIYFSYDVKMKEKGDIPEGYSVSREKKERFSLILESASTNQTSMYLCASSFVRVVRDRGDTEAFFGQGTRLTVV.

This clone was seen more than once but under ten times. J is TRBJ2-1 and V is TRBV19; D is perhaps TRBD2 (6 bases). The CDR3 sequence is 14 residues long. The V end lost 1 base, the J end lost 8 bases, and 12 bases lay between the germline ends. From germline, CDR1 is LNHDA and CDR2 SQIVND (reference sequence). In nucleotides, the CDR3 is TGTGCCAGTAGTATAGGCCGGGGGATGTATGAGCAGTTCTTC. Translation: CASSIGRGMYEQFF.

The CDR3 reads CASSFDSLYQETQYF. CDR3 in DNA: TGTGCCAGCAGCTTCGACTCCTTATACCAAGAGACCCAGTACTTC. The chain uses TRBV11-2 and TRBJ2-5; D call uncertain. Germline V gene sequence: CDR1 SGHAT, CDR2 FQNNGV. CDR3 length equals 15 residues. The ends were cut back, 3 bases at V and 0 bases at J, with 11 bases in the middle.

This clone is a singleton in its sample. The V call is TRBV2, the J call TRBJ1-5; the D gene is possibly TRBD1 (5 bases). V was shortened by 3 bases and J by 8 bases, with 11 bases between the two germline ends. The CDR3 has 13 amino acids. Germline lookup yields CDR1 SNHLY and CDR2 FYNNEI. The CDR3 DNA reads TGTGCCAGCAGTGAGAAGGGGAGGGAGCCCCAGCATTTT. This codes for CASSEKGREPQHF.

This clone appeared once. The rearrangement joins TRBV7-3 to TRBJ2-1, with a weak D call TRBD2 (6 bases). The CDR3 runs 17 residues. CDR1 is SGHTA, CDR2 FQGTGA, per germline. V was pared by 2 bases and J by 0 bases, with 14 bases between. The CDR3 DNA is TGTGCCAGCAGCTTAGAGCCTCTGGGGGGCTCCTACAATGAGCAGTTCTTC. It is translated as CASSLEPLGGSYNEQFF.

The rearrangement joins TRBV5-5 to TRBJ1-2, with D tentatively TRBD1 (6 bases). Trimming stripped 0 bases from V and 8 bases from J, with 14 bases between. This CDR3 contains 14 residues. In germline, CDR1 is SGHKS, CDR2 YYEKEE (reference sequence). The CDR3 nucleotides read TGTGCCAGCAGCTTGGTCTCCTTCCAGGGGGGCTACACCTTC. Protein product: CASSLVSFQGGYTF.

The genes are TRBV6-4 and TRBJ2-1; a weak D match, TRBD2 (5 bases). V lost 0 bases and J 9 bases, leaving 12 bases between the germline ends. This CDR3 has 14 residues. Germline CDR1 is MRHNA and CDR2 is SNTAGT. The CDR3 DNA reads as TGTGCCAGCAGTGACTCGGAGGCCTTCTCTGAGCAGTTCTTC. Protein product: CASSDSEAFSEQFF.